This T cell receptor beta chain was identified in a study of PD-1 blockade in classical Hodgkin lymphoma (dated by TCRdb to the early 2020s). Concerning the study at large: Nivolumab dosing was 3 mg/kg intravenously every 2 weeks, continuing until either disease progression or unacceptable toxicity. The study used TCR beta sequencing and CyTOF to define a peripheral blood immune signature of response to PD-1 blockade in classical Hodgkin lymphoma.

Genomic DNA was extracted with the Qiagen DNeasy kit from unsorted PBMCs and from negatively selected CD4+ and CD8+ fractions. Using primers that anneal to V and J segments, immunoSEQ multiplex PCR amplified the TCR beta CDR3 regions. A synthetic immune receptor repertoire was used to minimize amplification bias, and any remaining bias was removed computationally after sequencing. Turning to the authors' computational methods: Repertoire diversity was quantified as the Shannon entropy index using custom Python scripts. Unsorted, CD4+ and CD8+ repertoires were analyzed separately, except in combined analyses where CD4+ and CD8+ sequences were merged in silico. Clonal expansion was defined as a frequency increase of at least 2-fold after treatment compared with C1D1, and clones undetected at baseline were assigned a pseudocount of 0.5. Singleton clones were defined as clones with 0 or 1 copy at C1D1, and non-singleton clones were defined as clones with 2 or more copies. By matching protein sequences in sorted samples from the same patient, clones expanded in unsorted samples were annotated as CD4+, CD8+ or unknown. Diversity changes from C1D1 to C4D1 were tested in paired samples using Wilcoxon tests. What TCRdb holds here is the immuneACCESS table cut down to in-frame rearrangements. Part of the clones is not present; checked against another copy, under half of the missing clones reflect an unresolved V gene, and the others are unexplained. V and J calls and clone size follow that table, whereas D and trimming were derived from the DNA. Within this sample are about 44,000 clones, with around two thirds of them counted one time only. The ten biggest clones cover about 3.4% of the sample.

From its cysteine to its phenylalanine, the CDR3 spans 13 amino acids. Only the CDR3 DNA stays, 39 bases, in frame from base 1. As encoded in the germline V gene, CDR1 is LGHNA while CDR2 is YNFKEQ. V is cut by 3 bases and J by 8 bases, and the space between the germline ends is 11 bases. The sample's time point label, decoded: cycle 4 day 1 (C4D1), after more than 5 weeks of nivolumab. All trial patients had relapsed after autologous stem cell transplantation, with cohorts A, B and C differing in prior brentuximab vedotin exposure. The trial cohort was composed of approximately 60 patients with relapsed/refractory classical Hodgkin lymphoma, for whom complete response, partial response or progressive disease was recorded as best overall response. Trial patients were treated with single-agent nivolumab in the multi-cohort phase II CheckMate 205 trial. Best overall response was determined by an independent review committee according to the 2007 International Working Group response criteria. Trial PBMCs were obtained immediately prior to nivolumab initiation (C1D1) and on therapy at cycle 2 day 1 and cycle 4 day 1. After peripheral blood was drawn into 8 mL Vacutainer Cell Preparation Tubes, PBMCs were isolated by centrifugation and then cryopreserved.

General study outcomes and caveats: A significant rise by C4D1 was seen in CD4+ but not CD8+ TCR diversity (p=0.0027 vs p=0.16), with the rise being most apparent in complete responders (p=0.02). Patients starting nivolumab less than 1 year after ASCT had lower diversity and were excluded from later analyses to avoid confounding by immune reconstitution. The study was restricted to a single clinical trial cohort, and the causes of repertoire differences, possibly disease activity or prior therapy, were left undefined. Among trial patients, those achieving complete response had baseline diversity similar to that of newly diagnosed patients, while diversity was significantly lower in partial responders and progressors. Baseline TCR diversity was reported to be lower in newly diagnosed patients than in healthy donors, and even lower in relapsed/refractory patients.

As for this clone: Its antigen is currently not known. Base qualities are missing; no much larger clone stands one base away.

This specimen consisted of peripheral blood mononuclear cells (PBMCs), obtained before the fourth cycle of nivolumab. The receptor was isolated from a human donor with classical Hodgkin lymphoma. The chain links TRBV4-2 with TRBJ2-1, with no reliable assignment of the D segment. The sequence in DNA is TGTGCCAGCAGCCATCCTGACTGGCATGAGCAGTTCTTC. It codes for CASSHPDWHEQFF.